The clone carrying this TCR beta chain has only one observation. Per the original data handling: Using reference gene primer amplification, nucleated cell counts were estimated. Only in-frame clones appear in the TCRdb table, and some are missing; sequencing was by immunoSEQ multiplex PCR. V and J calls and clone size follow that table, whereas D and trimming were derived from the DNA. The table lists 100,000 to 150,000 clones, 88% of them singletons. This sample is part of a study of blood T cell repertoires in COVID-19. For the study at large: Donors in the United States, Italy and Spain gave samples during acute or convalescent COVID-19.

Germline V gene lookup returns CDR1 MDHEN and CDR2 SYDVKM. CDR3 length equals 14 residues. Trimming at V came to 6 bases and at J to 12 bases, leaving 11 bases not matched to a gene. The V call is TRBV28, the J call TRBJ2-1; 10 bases fit TRBD1. Sequenced: peripheral blood. The sequence was obtained from a human donor in a cohort sampled during active COVID-19. The chain's CDR3 is CASRNRDRGSGQFF. The CDR3 coding sequence is TGTGCCAGCAGAAACCGGGACAGGGGTTCTGGGCAGTTCTTC.